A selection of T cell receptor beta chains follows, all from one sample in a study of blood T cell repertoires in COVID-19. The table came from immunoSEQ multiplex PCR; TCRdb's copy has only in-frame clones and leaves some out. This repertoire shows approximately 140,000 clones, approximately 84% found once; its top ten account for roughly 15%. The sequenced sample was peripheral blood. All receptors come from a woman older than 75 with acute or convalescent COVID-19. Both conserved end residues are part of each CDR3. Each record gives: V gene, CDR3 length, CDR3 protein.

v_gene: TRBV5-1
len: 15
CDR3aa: CASSFGLGSSYEQYF

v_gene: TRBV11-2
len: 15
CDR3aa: CASSLHSGAQETQYF

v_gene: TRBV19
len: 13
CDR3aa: CASSMSVYNEQFF

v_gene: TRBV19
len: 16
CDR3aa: CASSISGPGTFYGYTF

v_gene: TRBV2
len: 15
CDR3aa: CASSEPGARNSPLHF

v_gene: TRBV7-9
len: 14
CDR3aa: CASSPGTRNTEAFF

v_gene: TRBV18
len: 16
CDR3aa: CASSPNPGLGYTEAFF

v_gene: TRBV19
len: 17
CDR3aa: CASILWASGRAPHEQYF

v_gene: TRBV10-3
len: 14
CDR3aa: CAISVRSGQETQYF

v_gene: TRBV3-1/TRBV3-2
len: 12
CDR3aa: CASSQVGTGSYF

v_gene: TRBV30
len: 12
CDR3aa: CASNRGLSEQYF

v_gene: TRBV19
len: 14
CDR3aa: CASSEGDSLTEAFF

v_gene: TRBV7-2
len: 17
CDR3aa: CASSFRDSGFWGTEAFF

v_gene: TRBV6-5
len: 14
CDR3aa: CASSYSPVNYGYTF

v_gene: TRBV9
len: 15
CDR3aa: CASSVEGLLTDTQYF

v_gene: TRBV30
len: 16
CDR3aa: CAWSVGVSGGAEEQFF

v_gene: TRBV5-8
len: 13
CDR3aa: CASSLTGYNEQFF

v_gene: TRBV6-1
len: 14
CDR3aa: CASSESGRVLEQYF

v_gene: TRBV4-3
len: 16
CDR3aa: CASSQEMRGVTDTQYF

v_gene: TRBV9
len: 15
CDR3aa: CASSTRTGLNYGYTF

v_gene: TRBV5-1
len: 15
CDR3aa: CASSLDGPQGTEAFF

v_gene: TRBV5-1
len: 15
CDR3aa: CASSLAGTGNEKLFF

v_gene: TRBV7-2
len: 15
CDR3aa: CASSPGTSGSYEQYF

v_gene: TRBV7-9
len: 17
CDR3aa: CASSLGTSGQNNEKLFF

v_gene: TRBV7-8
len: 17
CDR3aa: CASSLTRGGGTYNEQFF

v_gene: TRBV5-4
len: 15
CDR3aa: CASSLRGGLTSPLHF

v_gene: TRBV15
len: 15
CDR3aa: CATSRGSASGYGYTF

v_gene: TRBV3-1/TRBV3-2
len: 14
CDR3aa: CASSPDRRSGGYTF

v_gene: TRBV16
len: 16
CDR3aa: CASSQSAGTAYGKQYF

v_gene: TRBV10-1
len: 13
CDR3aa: CASSAGINEKLFF

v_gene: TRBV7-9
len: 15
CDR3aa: CASSLALSRGTEAFF

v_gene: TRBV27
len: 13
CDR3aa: CASSFTQDYGYTF

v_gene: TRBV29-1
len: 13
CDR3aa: CSVVGVVIYEQYF